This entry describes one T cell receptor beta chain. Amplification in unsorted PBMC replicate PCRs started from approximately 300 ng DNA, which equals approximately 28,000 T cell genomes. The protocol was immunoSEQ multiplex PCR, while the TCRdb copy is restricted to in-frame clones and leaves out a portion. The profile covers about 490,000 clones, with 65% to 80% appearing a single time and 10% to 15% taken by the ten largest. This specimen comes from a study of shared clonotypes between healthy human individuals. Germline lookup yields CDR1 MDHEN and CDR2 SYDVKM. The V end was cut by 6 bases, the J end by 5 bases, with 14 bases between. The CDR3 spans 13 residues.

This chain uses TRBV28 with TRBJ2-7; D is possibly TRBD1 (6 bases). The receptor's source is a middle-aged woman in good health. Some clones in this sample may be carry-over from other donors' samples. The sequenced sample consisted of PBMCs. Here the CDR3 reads CASRRTARDEQYF. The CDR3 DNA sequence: TGTGCCAGCAGAAGGACAGCTCGGGACGAGCAGTACTTC.